These T cell receptor beta chains were read from a single sample in a study of shared clonotypes between healthy human individuals. The assay was immunoSEQ multiplex PCR, and TCRdb's table has in-frame clones only and misses some. The data hold 1.4 million to 1.5 million clones, with roughly 97% observed a single time. Sample: naive CD4+ T cells sorted from blood. The receptors come from a man aged 25-45 years in good health. Each CDR3 is given with its conserved first and last residue. The D gene is left open where the match is weak. For some rows the clone size is stated as once, few or many, or as a class when expanded; others skip it.

j_call	clone_size	d_call	v_call	cdr3_nt	cdr3_aa
TRBJ2-1	once	-	TRBV2	TGTGCCAGCAGTCCAGCGAATGAGCAGTTCTTC	CASSPANEQFF
TRBJ2-2	-	TRBD2	TRBV14	TGTGCCAGCCGACTAGCAGCGAACACCGGGGAGCTGTTTTTT	CASRLAANTGELFF
TRBJ2-5	-	TRBD2	TRBV28	TGTGCCAGCAGTTTTCCCCCCTTAGCGGGAGGGCCGGGGGAGACCCAGTACTTC	CASSFPPLAGGPGETQYF
TRBJ1-5	-	-	TRBV29-1	TGCAGCGTTCAATCAAGGGAGGGTCAGCCCCAGCATTTT	CSVQSREGQPQHF
TRBJ2-1	once	TRBD2	TRBV5-1	TGCGCCAGCAGCTTGGCGGCCACTAGCGGGAGCTCCTACAATGAGCAGTTCTTC	CASSLAATSGSSYNEQFF
TRBJ2-1	-	-	TRBV7-3	TGTGCCAGCAGCTACGGACAGCACAATGAGCAGTTCTTC	CASSYGQHNEQFF
TRBJ2-5	-	TRBD1	TRBV5-1	TGCGCCAGCAGCCAACAGGGGTTTCTAGAGACCCAGTACTTC	CASSQQGFLETQYF
TRBJ2-1	-	TRBD2	TRBV14	TGTGCCAGCAGCCAAGTAATTAGCGGGTCTTCCTCAAGGAACAATGAGCAGTTCTTC	CASSQVISGSSSRNNEQFF
TRBJ1-1	-	-	TRBV5-4	TGTGCCAGCAGCCATGGGGGTACTGAAGCTTTCTTT	CASSHGGTEAFF
TRBJ1-3	-	-	TRBV4-2	TGTGCCAGCAGCCAAGCGGGGGGGAGCTCTGGAAACACCATATATTTT	CASSQAGGSSGNTIYF
TRBJ2-3	-	-	TRBV5-1	TGCGCCAGCAGGTACAGGGAGGCCTTGGTAGATACGCAGTATTTT	CASRYREALVDTQYF
TRBJ2-2	-	TRBD1	TRBV12-5	TGTGCTAGTGGTTTGGTGCTAGGGAGCTTCGGGACAGGGGAGAACGGGGAGCTGTTTTTT	CASGLVLGSFGTGENGELFF
TRBJ2-7	-	-	TRBV7-2	TGTGCCAGCAGTCCCAGGGGATTCTACGAGCAGTACTTC	CASSPRGFYEQYF
TRBJ1-3	-	-	TRBV9	TGTGCCAGCAGCGTATCGATGCCGAGTCAAACTGGAAACACCATATATTTT	CASSVSMPSQTGNTIYF
TRBJ2-6	-	-	TRBV11-3	TGTGCCAGCAGCTTATCCCTTTCTGGGGCCAACGTCCTGACTTTC	CASSLSLSGANVLTF
TRBJ2-2	-	-	TRBV19	TGTGCCAGTAGACTTGAATGGGGGGACACCGGGGAGCTGTTTTTT	CASRLEWGDTGELFF
TRBJ2-7	-	-	TRBV15	TGTGCCACCAGCGGACGGACGGTCTACGAGCAGTACTTC	CATSGRTVYEQYF
TRBJ2-1	-	TRBD2	TRBV18	TGTGCCAGCTCACCGAGACTAGCGGGAGGCGTTTTGGACAATGAGCAGTTCTTC	CASSPRLAGGVLDNEQFF
TRBJ1-4	-	-	TRBV19	TGTGCCAGTATACAGAATGGGGGTGAAAAACTGTTTTTT	CASIQNGGEKLFF
TRBJ2-1	-	-	TRBV2	TGTGCCAGCAGTGAAGCGCTGGGTGCCGATGAGCAGTTCTTC	CASSEALGADEQFF
TRBJ2-1	-	-	TRBV4-3	TGCGCCAGCAGCCAAGATCTGCTGTACAATGAGCAGTTCTTC	CASSQDLLYNEQFF
TRBJ2-1	-	-	TRBV18	TGTGCCAGCTCACCACCAAGCGGCTCCTACAATGAGCAGTTCTTC	CASSPPSGSYNEQFF
TRBJ2-1	-	-	TRBV18	TGTGCCAGCTCACCGACCTCGGGAGACAATGAGCAGTTCTTC	CASSPTSGDNEQFF
TRBJ2-1	-	TRBD2	TRBV9	TGTGCCAGCAGCGCCTCGACTAGCGGAGTGGGGTATGAGCAGTTCTTC	CASSASTSGVGYEQFF
TRBJ2-1	-	TRBD1	TRBV28	TGTGCCAGCAGTTTAGGAGGAACAGGGGGGACCAGTGAGCAGTTCTTC	CASSLGGTGGTSEQFF
TRBJ1-5	once	TRBD1	TRBV19	TGTGCCAGTAGGGGGACAGACTCCGAGCCCCAGCATTTT	CASRGTDSEPQHF
TRBJ2-1	-	TRBD2	TRBV7-6	TGTGCCAGCAGCTTAAGGACTAGCTTGACCTACAATGAGCAGTTCTTC	CASSLRTSLTYNEQFF
TRBJ2-7	-	-	TRBV7-2	TGTGCCAGCAGCTTAGAGTCACTATACGAGCAGTACTTC	CASSLESLYEQYF
TRBJ2-7	-	-	TRBV28	TGTGCCAGCAGTTTATTTGGGGGTCCCTCCTACGAGCAGTACTTC	CASSLFGGPSYEQYF
TRBJ2-5	-	-	TRBV5-1	TGCGCCAGCAGCTTGGCGGGAAGCGAAGAGACCCAGTACTTC	CASSLAGSEETQYF
TRBJ2-7	-	-	TRBV20-1	TGCAGTGCCCGACAGGTTATGGAGCAGTACTTC	CSARQVMEQYF
TRBJ2-1	-	-	TRBV15	TGTGCCACCAGCAGAGGTCGGGAGTTAAGGCATGAGCAGTTCTTC	CATSRGRELRHEQFF
TRBJ2-1	-	TRBD2	TRBV19	TGTGCCAGTAGGACGCGGGGACTAGCGGGAGATTACAATGAGCAGTTCTTC	CASRTRGLAGDYNEQFF
TRBJ1-4	-	-	TRBV19	TGTGCCAGTACAAACCGGGGGAAGGCCGAAAAACTGTTTTTT	CASTNRGKAEKLFF
TRBJ1-4	-	-	TRBV6-5	TGTGCCAGCAGTCAGGGGTGGGGGGAAAAACTGTTTTTT	CASSQGWGEKLFF
TRBJ2-2	-	-	TRBV27	TGTGCCAGCAGTTCTCTTCGACAGGTAGTCGGGGAGCTGTTTTTT	CASSSLRQVVGELFF
TRBJ2-1	-	TRBD2	TRBV5-6	TGTGCCAGCAGCTTGCCTAGCGGGAGATTCCATGAGCAGTTCTTC	CASSLPSGRFHEQFF
TRBJ2-3	-	-	TRBV7-2	TGTGCCAGCAGCTTGGAGCCATTAGCTCTCGATCATGATACGCAGTATTTT	CASSLEPLALDHDTQYF
TRBJ2-6	few	-	TRBV28	TGTGCCAGCAGTTCCAGCTCTGGGGCCAACGTCCTGACTTTC	CASSSSSGANVLTF
TRBJ2-2	-	-	TRBV27	TGTGCCAGCAGTCCCTGGGGGGTCACCGGGGAGCTGTTTTTT	CASSPWGVTGELFF
TRBJ2-1	-	TRBD2	TRBV4-3	TGCGCCAGCAGCCATCGGACTAGCGGCGTGCGTGAGCAGTTCTTC	CASSHRTSGVREQFF
TRBJ2-1	-	-	TRBV10-3	TGTGCCATCAGTGATGGCCGGGCCGCCTTTCCCCGGAATAGTGAGCAGTTCTTC	CAISDGRAAFPRNSEQFF
TRBJ2-3	-	TRBD2	TRBV28	TGTGCCAGCAGTGCCCCACAGCGGGGACTCACAGATACGCAGTATTTT	CASSAPQRGLTDTQYF
TRBJ2-7	-	-	TRBV7-9	TGTGCCAGCAGCAAGCCCCCGACGCACCACGAGCAGTACTTC	CASSKPPTHHEQYF
TRBJ1-1	-	-	TRBV7-9	TGTGCCAGCAGCTTCGGGGGAGGCACTGAAGCTTTCTTT	CASSFGGGTEAFF
TRBJ2-2	-	-	TRBV5-4	TGTGCCAGCAGCTTGGGTCCAGGGGCGAACACCGGGGAGCTGTTTTTT	CASSLGPGANTGELFF
TRBJ2-5	-	-	TRBV9	TGTGCCAGCAGCGTGGACCAAGAGACCCAGTACTTC	CASSVDQETQYF
TRBJ2-1	-	TRBD2	TRBV29-1	TGCAGCGTAAAGCGGGAGTTTAATCTCGATGAGCAGTTCTTC	CSVKREFNLDEQFF
TRBJ1-5	-	-	TRBV28	TGTGCCAGCGCTGGGAACTCGGCGGGCAATCAGCCCCAGCATTTT	CASAGNSAGNQPQHF
TRBJ1-5	-	-	TRBV2	TGTGCCAGCAGTGAGAGGGTCCGTAATCAGCCCCAGCATTTT	CASSERVRNQPQHF
TRBJ2-3	few	-	TRBV6-5	TGTGCCAGCGCAAGCCCACAGGACACAGATACGCAGTATTTT	CASASPQDTDTQYF
TRBJ2-7	-	TRBD2	TRBV5-4	TGTGCCAGCAGCTTCCCGGAAGCGGGAGGGCTAGAGGAGCAGTACTTC	CASSFPEAGGLEEQYF
TRBJ2-3	-	-	TRBV10-2	TGCGCCAGCAGGGAACCCGCAGGGTGGACAGATACGCAGTATTTT	CASREPAGWTDTQYF
TRBJ2-7	-	-	TRBV6-1	TGTGCCAGCAGTGAAAGGCTGAGCTCCTACGAGCAGTACTTC	CASSERLSSYEQYF
TRBJ1-2	-	-	TRBV19	TGTGCCAGTAGTGTTTCAGGGGCGGGTTACGTCTATGGCTACACCTTC	CASSVSGAGYVYGYTF
TRBJ2-7	-	TRBD1	TRBV5-1	TGCGCCAGCAGCTTGAGACAGGGTGGCGAGCAGTACTTC	CASSLRQGGEQYF
TRBJ2-3	-	TRBD1	TRBV6-5	TGTGCCAGCAGTTACGACAGGGGGGACACAGATACGCAGTATTTT	CASSYDRGDTDTQYF